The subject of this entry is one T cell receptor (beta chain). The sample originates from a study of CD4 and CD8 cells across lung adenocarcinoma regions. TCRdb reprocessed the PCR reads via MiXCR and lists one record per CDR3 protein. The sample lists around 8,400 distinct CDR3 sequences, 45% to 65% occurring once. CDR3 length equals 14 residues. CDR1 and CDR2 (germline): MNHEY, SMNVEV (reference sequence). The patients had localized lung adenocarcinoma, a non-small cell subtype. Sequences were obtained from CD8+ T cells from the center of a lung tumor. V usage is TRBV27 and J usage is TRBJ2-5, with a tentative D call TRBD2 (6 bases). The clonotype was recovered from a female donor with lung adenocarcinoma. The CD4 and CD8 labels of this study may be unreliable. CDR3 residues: CAGSGGLVPDTQYF. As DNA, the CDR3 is TGTGCGGGCAGTGGGGGACTCGTCCCAGATACCCAGTACTTC.